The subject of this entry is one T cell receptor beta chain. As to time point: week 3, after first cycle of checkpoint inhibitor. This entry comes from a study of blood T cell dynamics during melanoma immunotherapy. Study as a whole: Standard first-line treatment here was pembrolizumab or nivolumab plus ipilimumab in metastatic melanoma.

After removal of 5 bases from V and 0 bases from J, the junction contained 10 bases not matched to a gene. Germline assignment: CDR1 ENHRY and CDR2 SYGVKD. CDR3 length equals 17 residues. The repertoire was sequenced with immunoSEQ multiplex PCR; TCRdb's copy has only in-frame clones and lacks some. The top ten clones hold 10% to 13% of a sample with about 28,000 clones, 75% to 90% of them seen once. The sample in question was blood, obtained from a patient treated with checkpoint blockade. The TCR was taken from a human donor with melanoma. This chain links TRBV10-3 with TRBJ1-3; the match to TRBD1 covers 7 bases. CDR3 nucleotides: TGTGCCATCAGTCCCAGGGGACAGCGTCACTCTGGAAACACCATATATTTT. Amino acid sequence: CAISPRGQRHSGNTIYF.